This T cell receptor beta chain was obtained from a study of cytomegalovirus exposure and HLA in healthy donors. The PCR employed 60 Vbeta primers together with 13 Jbeta primers. Methods used by the authors: Later reanalysis found 60 million to 90 million unique TCR beta chains, 9 million to 12 million of them shared. TCRdb's copy holds only in-frame clones and misses some; the assay was immunoSEQ multiplex PCR. V and J calls and clone size are those listed in that table; D and trimming were worked out from the DNA. The repertoire holds around 190,000 clones, with about 76% as singletons. V lost 4 bases to trimming and J lost 9 bases; unmatched junction nucleotides: 11. Germline CDR1 and CDR2: SGDLS and YYNGEE. The CDR3 is 15 amino acids. This clone was seen more than once but under ten times. Its antigen is as yet unknown. Notes on the study in general: Available immune exposure information was restricted to CMV serostatus only. According to an earlier analysis, most TCR beta V segments yielded productive rearrangements about 87% or about 30% of the time. The likely origin of a cluster of highly shared sequence variants was a sequencing artifact.

The chain uses TRBV9 and TRBJ2-1; the match to TRBD2 covers 9 bases. The sample taken for sequencing was PBMCs. The source is a woman between 45 and 60 years old in good health and CMV-seronegative. The DNA for the CDR3 is TGTGCCAGCAGCCCCCCCGCGGGAGGGCCAAGTGAGCAGTTCTTC. This codes for CASSPPAGGPSEQFF.